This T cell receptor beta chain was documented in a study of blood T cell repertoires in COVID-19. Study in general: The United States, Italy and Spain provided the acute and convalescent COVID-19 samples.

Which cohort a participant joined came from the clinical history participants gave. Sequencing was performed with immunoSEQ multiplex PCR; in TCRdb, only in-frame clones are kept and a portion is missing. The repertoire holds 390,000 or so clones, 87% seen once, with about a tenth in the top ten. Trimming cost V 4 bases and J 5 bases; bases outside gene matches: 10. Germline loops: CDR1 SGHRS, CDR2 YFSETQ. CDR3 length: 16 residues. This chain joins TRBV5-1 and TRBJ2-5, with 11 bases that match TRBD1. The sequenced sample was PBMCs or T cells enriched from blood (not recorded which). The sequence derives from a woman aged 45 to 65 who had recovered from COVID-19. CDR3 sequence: CASSTPGTGGWETQYF. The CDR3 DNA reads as TGCGCCAGCAGCACCCCCGGGACAGGGGGGTGGGAGACCCAGTACTTC. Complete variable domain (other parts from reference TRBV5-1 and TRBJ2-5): KAGVTQTPRYLIKTRGQQVTLSCSPISGHRSVSWYQQTPGQGLQFLFEYFSETQRNKGNFPGRFSGRQFSNSRSEMNVSTLELGDSALYLCASSTPGTGGWETQYFGPGTRLLVL.